A single TCR beta chain is shown here with its context. This sample was taken from a study of blood T cell repertoires in COVID-19. The protocol was immunoSEQ multiplex PCR, while the TCRdb copy is restricted to in-frame clones and leaves out a portion. The sample includes 370,000 or so clones, roughly 86% of them seen just once. Everyone who took part was about 18 to 90 years old, and they came from about 25 US areas. Sample: PBMCs or T cells enriched from blood (not recorded which). The receptor was derived from a man aged 30-40 years who had recovered from COVID-19.

The CDR3 DNA reads as TGTGCCAGCAGTTACCCCCTGACAGGGTGGACACAAGAGACCCAGTACTTC. Protein sequence: CASSYPLTGWTQETQYF. The chain employs TRBV6-2 or TRBV6-3 and TRBJ2-5; 7 nucleotides agree with TRBD1. The ends lost 2 bases at V and 2 bases at J; junction bases unmatched: 11. The CDR3 contains 17 residues. Germline V gives CDR1 MNHEY, CDR2 SVGEGT.